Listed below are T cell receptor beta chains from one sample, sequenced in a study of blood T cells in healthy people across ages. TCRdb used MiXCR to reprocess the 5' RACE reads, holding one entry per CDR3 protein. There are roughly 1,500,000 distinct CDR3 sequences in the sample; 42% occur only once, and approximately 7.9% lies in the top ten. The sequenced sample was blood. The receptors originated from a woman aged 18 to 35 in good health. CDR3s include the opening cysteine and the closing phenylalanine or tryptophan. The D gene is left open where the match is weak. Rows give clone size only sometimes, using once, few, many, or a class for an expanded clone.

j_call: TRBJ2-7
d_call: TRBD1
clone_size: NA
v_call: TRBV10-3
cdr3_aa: CAIRGQANSYEQYF
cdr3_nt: TGTGCCATCAGGGGACAGGCGAACTCCTACGAGCAGTACTTC

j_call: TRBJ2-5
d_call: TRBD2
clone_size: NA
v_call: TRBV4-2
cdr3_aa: CASSRLAGGEETQYF
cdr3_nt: TGTGCCAGCAGCCGCTTAGCGGGAGGGGAAGAGACCCAGTACTTC

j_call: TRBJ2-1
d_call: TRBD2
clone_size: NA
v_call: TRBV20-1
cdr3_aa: CSASPSGRAGNEQFF
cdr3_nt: TGCAGTGCTAGTCCAAGCGGGAGGGCCGGGAATGAGCAGTTCTTC

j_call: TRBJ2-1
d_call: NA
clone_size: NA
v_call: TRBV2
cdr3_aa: CASSGPKGRNEQFF
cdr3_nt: TGTGCCAGCAGTGGGCCGAAGGGGAGGAATGAGCAGTTCTTC

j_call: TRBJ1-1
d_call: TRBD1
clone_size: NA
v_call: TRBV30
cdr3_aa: CAWSWTGARTEAFF
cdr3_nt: TGTGCCTGGAGTTGGACAGGGGCGAGGACTGAAGCTTTCTTT

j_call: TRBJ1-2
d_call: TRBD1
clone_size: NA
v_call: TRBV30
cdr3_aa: CAWRTGGNYGYTF
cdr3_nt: TGTGCCTGGAGAACAGGGGGGAACTATGGCTACACCTTC

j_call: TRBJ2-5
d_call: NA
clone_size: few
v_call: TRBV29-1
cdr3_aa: CSVGAPSGAETQYF
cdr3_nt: TGCAGCGTTGGGGCCCCCTCAGGGGCAGAGACCCAGTACTTC

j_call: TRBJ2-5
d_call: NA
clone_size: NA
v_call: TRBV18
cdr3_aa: CASSPPTLGTQYF
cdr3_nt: TGTGCCAGCTCACCACCGACCCTGGGGACCCAGTACTTC

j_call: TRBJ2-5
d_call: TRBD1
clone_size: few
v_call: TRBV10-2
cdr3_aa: CASVQQGSGSETQYF
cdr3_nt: TGCGCCAGCGTCCAACAGGGGAGCGGCTCAGAGACCCAGTACTTC

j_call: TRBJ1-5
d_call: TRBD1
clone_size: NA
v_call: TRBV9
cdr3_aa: CAGGPKQGRNQPQHF
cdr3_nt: TGTGCCGGAGGACCTAAACAGGGGCGCAATCAGCCCCAGCATTTT

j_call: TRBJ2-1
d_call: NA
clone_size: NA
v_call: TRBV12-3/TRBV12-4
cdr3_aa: CASLRQRQNNEQFF
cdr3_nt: TGTGCCAGCTTACGACAGCGGCAAAACAATGAGCAGTTCTTC

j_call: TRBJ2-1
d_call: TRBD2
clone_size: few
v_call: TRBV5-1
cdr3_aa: CACRLASSSYNEQFF
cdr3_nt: TGCGCCTGTCGACTAGCCTCTAGCTCCTACAATGAGCAGTTCTTC